Listed here are 25 T cell receptor beta chains from one sample, sequenced in a study of blood T cell repertoires in COVID-19. Profiling relied on immunoSEQ multiplex PCR, and the TCRdb table lists in-frame clones only, not all of them. This table has about 370,000 clones, more than 80% appearing once. The sample consisted of peripheral blood. Receptors originate from a woman aged 25 to 39 with COVID-19, enrolled during active disease.

The rearrangement links TRBV4-3 to TRBJ2-1; 15 positions match TRBD2. J was trimmed by 1 base and V by 4 bases; bases with no gene match: 8. This CDR3 is built from 19 residues. The germline gives CDR1 LGHNA, CDR2 YSLEER. The CDR3 loop is CASSPLGTSGRLSYNEQFF. The CDR3 DNA reads as TGCGCCAGCAGCCCACTAGGGACTAGCGGGAGGCTGTCCTACAATGAGCAGTTCTTC.

In DNA, the CDR3 is TGCAGTGCTAGTGCGGGACAGGGAGGAAACACTGAAGCTTTCTTT. The encoded protein is CSASAGQGGNTEAFF. This sequence joins TRBV20-1 and TRBJ1-1; 9 bases line up with TRBD1. The CDR3 is 15 residues long. After removal of 3 bases from V and 2 bases from J, the junction contained 7 bases not matched to a gene. Germline V gives CDR1 DFQATT, CDR2 SNEGSKA (reference sequence).

The rearrangement links TRBV4-2 to TRBJ2-7, with 7 bases matching TRBD1. CDR1 LGHNA and CDR2 YNFKEQ come from the germline V gene. This CDR3 spans 14 amino acids. The J segment lost 0 bases and the V segment lost 1 base, leaving 0 bases of the junction unmatched. CDR3 in amino acids: CASSQGDSSYEQYF. The CDR3 DNA sequence: TGTGCCAGCAGCCAAGGGGACAGCTCCTACGAGCAGTACTTC.

This chain connects TRBV7-2 to TRBJ1-2, with TRBD1 matching 8 bases. V lost 5 bases to trimming and J lost 6 bases; unmatched junction nucleotides: 8. The CDR3 sequence is 14 residues long. Germline assignment: CDR1 SGHTA and CDR2 FQGNSA. This CDR3 reads CASSPPGGVHGYTF. The CDR3 DNA reads as TGTGCCAGCAGCCCACCAGGGGGCGTACATGGCTACACCTTC.

The gene calls are TRBV6-5 and TRBJ1-2; TRBD1 matches 7 bases. The CDR3 totals 14 residues. Germline lookup yields CDR1 MNHEY and CDR2 SVGAGI. V trimming: 4 bases; J trimming: 2 bases; junction bases outside the gene matches: 4. The CDR3 nucleotides are TGTGCCAGCAGTTCCGGGACAGAGAACTATGGCTACACCTTC. Translating gives CASSSGTENYGYTF.

The chain joins TRBV20-1 to TRBJ2-1, with D unresolved. CDR3 size: 11 residues. Germline-derived CDR1 and CDR2 are DFQATT and SNEGSKA (reference sequence). V was clipped by 6 bases and J by 8 bases, with 11 bases between them. CDR3 residues: CSAATLHEQFF. DNA for the CDR3: TGCAGTGCCGCGACTTTGCATGAGCAGTTCTTC.

The chain joins TRBV27 to TRBJ1-1; D unresolved. The V gene lost 5 bases and the J gene lost 0 bases, with 10 bases spanning the gap. Per the germline V gene, CDR1 is MNHEY and CDR2 is SMNVEV (reference sequence). This CDR3 contains 14 residues. CDR3 bases: TGTGCCAGCAGTGAACATTACATGAACACTGAAGCTTTCTTT. Its protein is CASSEHYMNTEAFF.

The genes are TRBV5-1 and TRBJ1-1; 10 bases fit TRBD1. The V and J ends lost 2 bases and 4 bases, in that order; junction bases with no gene match: 5. The germline V gene has CDR1 SGHRS and CDR2 YFSETQ. The CDR3 has 15 residues. The CDR3 spells CASSFNGQGGTEAFF. In nucleotides, the CDR3 is TGCGCCAGCAGCTTTAACGGACAGGGGGGCACTGAAGCTTTCTTT.

This chain connects TRBV30 to TRBJ2-5, with a tentative D call TRBD2 (6 bases). Between the trimmed V and J ends, which lost 4 bases and 2 bases, there was a span of 14 bases. The CDR3 has 14 residues. The V gene's germline CDR1 is GTSNPN and CDR2 SVGIG (reference sequence). CDR3 sequence: CAWNPGVGQETQYF. The CDR3 nucleotides are TGTGCCTGGAATCCGGGAGTAGGACAAGAGACCCAGTACTTC.

The rearrangement links TRBV11-2 to TRBJ2-5; perhaps TRBD2 as D (7 bases). The CDR3 is made up of 15 amino acids. Trimming cost V 4 bases and J 5 bases, with 17 bases left between them. Germline V gives CDR1 SGHAT, CDR2 FQNNGV. In DNA, the CDR3 is TGTGCCAGCAGCTCCAGTGGGGGCGGGGGTGAGACCCAGTACTTC. This encodes CASSSSGGGGETQYF.

The CDR3 spells CASSQWGGGYGYTF. The CDR3 bases are TGCGCCAGCAGCCAGTGGGGGGGAGGCTATGGCTACACCTTC. The V call is TRBV4-3, the J call TRBJ1-2; TRBD1 might be the D (5 bases). Trimming pared 3 bases from V and 4 bases from J, leaving 12 bases between. Germline loops: CDR1 LGHNA, CDR2 YSLEER. This CDR3 is built from 14 residues.

The genes are TRBV7-2 and TRBJ2-1; D not resolved. The CDR3 is 12 residues long. V lost 5 bases and J lost 5, with 7 bases in between. Germline V gene lookup returns CDR1 SGHTA and CDR2 FQGNSA. CDR3 in amino acids: CASSLIDNEQFF. The CDR3 DNA follows: TGTGCCAGCAGCCTTATCGACAATGAGCAGTTCTTC.

The chain uses TRBV11-1 and TRBJ2-1, with 7 bases aligning to TRBD2. The CDR3 sequence is 15 residues long. Germline CDR1 is SGHAT and CDR2 is FQDESV (reference sequence). Trimming cost V 3 bases and J 0 bases; bases outside gene matches: 2. CDR3 nucleotide sequence: TGTGCCAGCAGCTTGGGGGGGAGCTCCTACAATGAGCAGTTCTTC. Its protein is CASSLGGSSYNEQFF.

The genes are TRBV28 and TRBJ1-2; TRBD1 aligns across 10 bases. Germline CDR1 and CDR2: MDHEN and SYDVKM. Trimming cost V 3 bases and J 7 bases; bases outside gene matches: 8. The CDR3 totals 15 residues. This CDR3 is CASSLAAGTGAGYTF. The DNA for the CDR3 is TGTGCCAGCAGTTTGGCGGCGGGGACAGGGGCTGGCTACACCTTC.

The genes are TRBV6-6 and TRBJ1-5, with D possibly being TRBD1 (6 bases). Trimming took off 5 bases at V and 0 bases at J, with 14 bases between the two ends. This CDR3 spans 16 amino acids. Germline CDR1 reads MNHNY; CDR2 reads SVGAGI (reference sequence). The CDR3 DNA reads TGTGCCAGCAGTCCCGGGACACGATATAGCAATCAGCCCCAGCATTTT. This codes for CASSPGTRYSNQPQHF.

The rearrangement uses TRBV7-2 and TRBJ2-3; the match to TRBD2 covers 8 bases. The germline CDR1 and CDR2 sequences are SGHTA and FQGNSA. This CDR3 is built from 17 residues. V dropped 4 bases and J dropped 0; count of bases not matched to a gene: 9. In DNA form, the CDR3 reads TGTGCCAGCAGCTCCACGGGGGGGGCGACTAGCACAGATACGCAGTATTTT. The encoded protein is CASSSTGGATSTDTQYF.

This chain joins TRBV6-5 and TRBJ1-1; D gene unclear. Trimming removed 7 bases at V and 1 base at J, with 16 bases between. Per germline, CDR1 MNHEY and CDR2 SVGAGI. CDR3 length: 15 residues. This chain's CDR3 is CASTQRGAWNTEAFF. CDR3 nucleotides: TGTGCCAGCACCCAGCGAGGAGCATGGAACACTGAAGCTTTCTTT.

This clone appeared a single time. This chain joins TRBV19 and TRBJ1-1; D uncertain. This CDR3 comprises 13 residues. The V gene's germline CDR1 is LNHDA and CDR2 SQIVND (reference sequence). Trimming left V 0 bases short and J 11 bases short, with 13 bases between. The CDR3 coding sequence is TGTGCCAGTAGTATAGATAGGGCGGGAGTGGCTTTCTTT. This translates into CASSIDRAGVAFF.

The chain is built from TRBV21-1 and TRBJ2-5; the tabulated D call, TRBD1, remains unverified against the DNA. TRBV21-1 is a recognized pseudogene. The CDR3 loop spans 16 amino acids. The CDR3 DNA is TGTGCCAGCAGCAAATTTGGCGGGACAGGCCAAGAGACCCAGTACTTC. Its protein is CASSKFGGTGQETQYF.

The rearrangement links TRBV29-1 to TRBJ2-6; 7 nucleotides align to TRBD1. Per the germline V gene, CDR1 is SQVTM and CDR2 is ANQGSEA. The CDR3 extends over 14 amino acids. V gave up 7 bases and J gave up 3 bases; unmatched junction bases: 6. CDR3 in amino acids: CSATDRVGANVLTF. CDR3 bases: TGCAGCGCCACCGACAGGGTTGGGGCCAACGTCCTGACTTTC.

This clone was seen only once. This rearrangement joins TRBV12-3 or TRBV12-4 to TRBJ1-5; unclear D gene. V was shortened by 1 base and J by 5 bases, with 6 bases between the two germline ends. CDR3 length equals 13 residues. In nucleotides, the CDR3 is TGTGCCAGCAGTTTAGTCCTTTATCAGCCCCAGCATTTT. Its translation: CASSLVLYQPQHF.

The chain uses TRBV5-1 and TRBJ2-1; 11 bases are shared with TRBD1. The junction had 9 bases not matched to a gene; V was cut back by 4 bases and J by 6 bases. The CDR3 spans 16 residues. CDR1 is SGHRS, CDR2 YFSETQ, per germline. The CDR3 DNA reads as TGCGCCAGCAGCGTACGAGGACAGGGGGCAGCCAATGAGCAGTTCTTC. Its translation is CASSVRGQGAANEQFF.

The sample holds a few counts of this clone. The chain carries TRBV7-9 and TRBJ1-6, with 9 positions matching TRBD1. The germline gives CDR1 SEHNR, CDR2 FQNEAQ (reference sequence). The length of the CDR3 is 15 residues. Trimming cost V 6 bases and J 7 bases; bases outside gene matches: 7. The CDR3 region is CASRLQGAWNSPLHF. The CDR3 nucleotides are TGTGCCAGCAGGCTACAGGGGGCTTGGAATTCACCCCTCCACTTT. Drawing the rest from reference TRBV7-9 and TRBJ1-6, the complete variable domain is DTGVSQNPRHKITKRGQNVTFRCDPISEHNRLYWYRQTLGQGPEFLTYFQNEAQLEKSRLLSDRFSAERPKGSFSTLEIQRTEQGDSAMYLCASRLQGAWNSPLHFGNGTRLTVT.

V and J are TRBV30 and TRBJ1-6; D possibly corresponds to TRBD1 (6 bases). From germline, CDR1 is GTSNPN and CDR2 SVGIG (reference sequence). V dropped 0 bases and J dropped 7 bases, with 10 bases sitting between them. This CDR3 region has 14 residues. CDR3 amino acids: CAWSVEQGNSPLHF. CDR3 sequence (DNA): TGTGCCTGGAGTGTCGAACAGGGAAATTCACCCCTCCACTTT. Variable domain in full (rest from reference TRBV30 and TRBJ1-6): SQTIHQWPATLVQPVGSPLSLECTVEGTSNPNLYWYRQAAGRGLQLLFYSVGIGQISSEVPQNLSASRPQDRQFILSSKKLLLSDSGFYLCAWSVEQGNSPLHFGNGTRLTVT.

The chain is built from TRBV7-2 and TRBJ1-3; the D is unclear. There are 12 residues in the CDR3. Trimming cost V 4 bases and J 3 bases, with 4 bases left between them. Germline-derived CDR1 and CDR2 are SGHTA and FQGNSA. CDR3 in DNA: TGTGCCAGCAGCTCGTTTGGAAACACCATATATTTT. Encoded protein: CASSSFGNTIYF.